The 18 T cell receptor beta chains in this list originate from one sample, sequenced in a study of monozygotic twins with inflammatory bowel disease. TCRdb reprocessed the 5' RACE reads and keeps a single row for each CDR3 protein, giving no DNA. Here the sample table reports some 150,000 distinct CDR3 sequences. Sequenced sample: blood. All receptors derive from a human donor with ulcerative colitis or Crohn's disease, or a healthy co-twin of an affected twin (not recorded which).

The chain carries TRBV30 and TRBJ1-5; TCRdb indicates TRBD1, and absent DNA this call remains unverified. CDR3 length equals 14 residues. CDR1 is GTSNPN and CDR2 is SVGIG in the germline V gene (reference sequence). The CDR3 protein is CAWRPPGGNQPQHF. Full variable domain (remainder filled in from reference TRBV30 and TRBJ1-5): SQTIHQWPATLVQPVGSPLSLECTVEGTSNPNLYWYRQAAGRGLQLLFYSVGIGQISSEVPQNLSASRPQDRQFILSSKKLLLSDSGFYLCAWRPPGGNQPQHFGDGTRLSIL.

This chain links TRBV7-9 with TRBJ2-1; the D gene TCRdb calls, TRBD2, cannot be checked with no DNA. Germline lookup yields CDR1 SEHNR and CDR2 FQNEAQ (reference sequence). This CDR3 region has 16 residues. CDR3: CASSLALGLAVNEQFF.

J is TRBJ2-1 and V is TRBV5-4. The CDR3 spans 14 residues. Germline CDR1 reads SGHNT; CDR2 reads YYREEE (reference sequence). The CDR3 spells CASSSRDSLNEQFF. Full variable domain (rest looked up from reference TRBV5-4 and TRBJ2-1): ETGVTQSPTHLIKTRGQQVTLRCSSQSGHNTVSWYQQALGQGPQFIFQYYREEENGRGNFPPRFSGLQFPNYSSELNVNALELDDSALYLCASSSRDSLNEQFFGPGTRLTVL.

The gene calls are TRBV20-1 and TRBJ2-7. The CDR3 consists of 13 residues. The germline CDR1 and CDR2 sequences are DFQATT and SNEGSKA (reference sequence). CDR3 protein: CSARVPSSYEQYF.

The CDR3 sequence is CASKLARGSTDTQYF. This chain uses TRBV7-2 with TRBJ2-3; lacking DNA, the TRBD1 call made by TCRdb goes unchecked. Germline V gene data show CDR1 as SGHTA and CDR2 as FQGNSA. The CDR3 has 15 residues.

The V call is TRBV6-5, the J call TRBJ1-1. The CDR3 is 16 amino acids. Per the germline V gene, CDR1 is MNHEY and CDR2 is SVGAGI. The CDR3 reads CASSYTGVGPNTEAFF.

This chain uses TRBV5-4 with TRBJ1-5. Germline CDR1 reads SGHNT; CDR2 reads YYREEE (reference sequence). The CDR3 consists of 14 residues. The CDR3 sequence: CASSLGGRNQPQHF.

V usage is TRBV12-3 or TRBV12-4 and J usage is TRBJ1-1; TCRdb's D call of TRBD1 is untestable without DNA. CDR3 length: 14 amino acids. The CDR3 loop reads CASTRDRTNSEAFF.

The chain combines TRBV12-3 or TRBV12-4 with TRBJ1-1; TCRdb proposes TRBD1, but this gene call is untestable without DNA. There are 15 residues in the CDR3. CDR3 loop: CASSPITGKNTEAFF.

This chain connects TRBV12-3 or TRBV12-4 to TRBJ2-1; the TRBD1 assignment by TCRdb is unverifiable without DNA. The CDR3 covers 15 residues. The chain's CDR3 is CASRRTALGGNEQFF.

This sequence joins TRBV28 and TRBJ2-7; TCRdb names TRBD1, which stays unverified in the absence of DNA. The CDR3 has 15 amino acids. CDR1 and CDR2 from the germline V gene are MDHEN and SYDVKM. The CDR3 spells CASSLQGSRGYEQYF.

This chain connects TRBV7-8 to TRBJ2-7; TCRdb lists TRBD2, though no DNA is available to test this call. Germline V gene sequence: CDR1 SGHVS, CDR2 FQNEAQ. This CDR3 is built from 16 residues. The CDR3 protein is CASSLAWTSGNYEQYF.

The chain carries TRBV7-6 and TRBJ1-1; TCRdb gives TRBD1 as the D gene, but with no DNA this cannot be confirmed. CDR1 is SGHVS and CDR2 is FNYEAQ in the germline V gene. CDR3 length: 14 amino acids. CDR3 region: CASSFRDGNTEAFF.

The chain carries TRBV19 and TRBJ2-2; as DNA is missing, the TRBD2 call by TCRdb cannot be tested. Germline V gene lookup returns CDR1 LNHDA and CDR2 SQIVND (reference sequence). CDR3 size: 13 residues. The CDR3 sequence: CASSMGVTGELFF.

This chain joins TRBV20-1 and TRBJ1-2; TCRdb indicates TRBD1, and absent DNA this call remains unverified. There are 13 residues in the CDR3. Germline V lookup: CDR1 DFQATT, CDR2 SNEGSKA (reference sequence). The CDR3 region is CSARTTGGEGYTF.

The gene calls are TRBV20-1 and TRBJ2-7; no DNA is available, so the TRBD2 call from TCRdb remains unchecked. The length of the CDR3 is 18 residues. Germline CDR1 is DFQATT and CDR2 is SNEGSKA (reference sequence). The CDR3 spells CSATGLAGAKSPYGEQYF.

CDR3 loop: CASSLLAGVGEQYF. The chain employs TRBV7-3 and TRBJ2-7; the TRBD2 assignment by TCRdb is unverifiable without DNA. There are 14 residues in the CDR3. Germline V gene sequence: CDR1 SGHTA, CDR2 FQGTGA.

V and J are TRBV7-9 and TRBJ2-3; the TCRdb D gene call, TRBD1, has no DNA to confirm it. The CDR3 is made up of 15 amino acids. Germline CDR1 is SEHNR and CDR2 is FQNEAQ (reference sequence). The CDR3 is CASSPRLFEKDTQYF.